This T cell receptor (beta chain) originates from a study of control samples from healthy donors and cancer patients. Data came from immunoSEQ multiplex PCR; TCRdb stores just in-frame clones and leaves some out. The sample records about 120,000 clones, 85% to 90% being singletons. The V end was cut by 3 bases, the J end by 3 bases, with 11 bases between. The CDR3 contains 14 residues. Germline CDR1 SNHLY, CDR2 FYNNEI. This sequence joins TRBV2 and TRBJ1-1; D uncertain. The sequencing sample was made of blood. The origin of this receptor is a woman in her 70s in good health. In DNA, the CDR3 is TGTGCCAGCAGTGAGAGCAGCTGGGACACTGAAGCTTTCTTT. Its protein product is CASSESSWDTEAFF.